The rows below give T cell receptor beta chains drawn from one sample of a study of cytomegalovirus exposure and HLA in healthy donors. The assay was immunoSEQ multiplex PCR, and TCRdb's table has in-frame clones only and misses some. The top ten hold approximately 11% of the sample, which has approximately 95,000 clones, about 80% seen once. Sequenced material: PBMCs. The source is a man in his late teens or twenties in good health and CMV-seropositive. CDR3s include the opening cysteine and the closing phenylalanine or tryptophan. The D gene is left open where the match is weak. Rows may omit the clone size; those that give it use once, few, many or a size class.

D: TRBD1
J: TRBJ2-2
V: TRBV9
size: NA
CDR3: CASSVGRGQGYTSTGELFF
DNA: TGTGCCAGCAGCGTAGGAAGGGGGCAGGGGTATACCAGCACCGGGGAGCTGTTTTTT

D: TRBD1
J: TRBJ1-6
V: TRBV27
size: NA
CDR3: CATQKGALSPLHF
DNA: TGTGCCACACAGAAGGGGGCACTTTCACCCCTCCACTTT

D: TRBD2
J: TRBJ2-1
V: TRBV25-1
size: NA
CDR3: CASSEGGTSGGLTEQFF
DNA: TGTGCCAGCAGTGAAGGCGGAACTAGCGGGGGGCTTACCGAGCAGTTCTTC

D: TRBD2
J: TRBJ2-7
V: TRBV6-1
size: NA
CDR3: CASSSHLGGGYEQYF
DNA: TGTGCCAGCAGCTCTCACCTAGGCGGGGGATACGAGCAGTACTTC

D: TRBD2
J: TRBJ2-2
V: TRBV6-4
size: NA
CDR3: CASSVRLAGANTGELFF
DNA: TGTGCCAGCAGTGTTAGACTAGCGGGAGCGAACACCGGGGAGCTGTTTTTT

D: NA
J: TRBJ1-2
V: TRBV10-3
size: NA
CDR3: CAISEPGSAANYGYTF
DNA: TGTGCCATCAGTGAGCCCGGGTCGGCAGCTAACTATGGCTACACCTTC

D: TRBD1
J: TRBJ2-5
V: TRBV5-1
size: NA
CDR3: CASSSTPGTGAETQYF
DNA: TGCGCCAGCAGCTCAACTCCCGGGACAGGGGCTGAGACCCAGTACTTC

D: NA
J: TRBJ1-4
V: TRBV29-1
size: NA
CDR3: CSVSKLDEKLFF
DNA: TGCAGCGTTTCGAAGCTTGATGAAAAACTGTTTTTT

D: TRBD1
J: TRBJ2-7
V: TRBV10-3
size: once
CDR3: CAIRSGDSYEQYF
DNA: TGTGCCATCAGGAGTGGGGACAGCTACGAGCAGTACTTC

D: NA
J: TRBJ2-2
V: TRBV7-7
size: NA
CDR3: CASSRELAGELFF
DNA: TGTGCCAGCAGCCGAGAACTCGCCGGGGAGCTGTTTTTT

D: TRBD1
J: TRBJ1-1
V: TRBV5-6
size: few
CDR3: CASSFTGVGDTEAFF
DNA: TGTGCCAGCAGCTTTACAGGGGTTGGGGACACTGAAGCTTTCTTT

D: NA
J: TRBJ1-2
V: TRBV27
size: NA
CDR3: CASSFGKGRLDYGYTF
DNA: TGTGCCAGCAGTTTCGGAAAGGGGCGCCTTGACTATGGCTACACCTTC

D: NA
J: TRBJ2-2
V: TRBV5-1
size: NA
CDR3: CASSFQGGANTGELFF
DNA: TGCGCCAGCAGCTTCCAAGGGGGGGCTAACACCGGGGAGCTGTTTTTT

D: TRBD1
J: TRBJ1-2
V: TRBV6-1
size: NA
CDR3: CASSEMDRRGYTF
DNA: TGTGCCAGCAGTGAAATGGACAGGAGGGGCTACACCTTC

D: NA
J: TRBJ2-1
V: TRBV7-9
size: few
CDR3: CASSLVGGTDEQFF
DNA: TGTGCCAGCAGCTTAGTAGGCGGAACGGATGAGCAGTTCTTC

D: NA
J: TRBJ2-7
V: TRBV5-1
size: few
CDR3: CASSLGSIDEQYF
DNA: TGCGCCAGCAGCTTGGGCTCTATCGACGAGCAGTACTTC

D: NA
J: TRBJ2-5
V: TRBV7-9
size: NA
CDR3: CASSLGTAQETQYF
DNA: TGTGCCAGCAGCTTAGGGACAGCCCAAGAGACCCAGTACTTC

D: NA
J: TRBJ2-6
V: TRBV6-6
size: NA
CDR3: CASSYPQGPGANVLTF
DNA: TGTGCCAGCAGTTACCCACAGGGTCCTGGGGCCAACGTCCTGACTTTC